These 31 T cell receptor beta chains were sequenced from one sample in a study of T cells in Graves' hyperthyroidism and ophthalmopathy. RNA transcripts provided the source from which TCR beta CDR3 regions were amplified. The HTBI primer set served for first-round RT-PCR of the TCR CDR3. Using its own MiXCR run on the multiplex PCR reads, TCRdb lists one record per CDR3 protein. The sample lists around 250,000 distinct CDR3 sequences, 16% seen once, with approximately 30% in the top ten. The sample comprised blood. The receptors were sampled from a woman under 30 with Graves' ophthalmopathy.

The CDR3 here is CASSPRGGLRSPLHF. CDR3 coding DNA: TGTGCCAGTAGCCCGCGGGGAGGGCTGCGATCACCCCTCCACTTT. This rearrangement joins TRBV19 to TRBJ1-6; no reliable D call. Germline V gives CDR1 LNHDA, CDR2 SQIVND (reference sequence). This CDR3 is 15 amino acids long. The germline V and J ends were trimmed by 6 bases and 10 bases, with 19 bases remaining between them.

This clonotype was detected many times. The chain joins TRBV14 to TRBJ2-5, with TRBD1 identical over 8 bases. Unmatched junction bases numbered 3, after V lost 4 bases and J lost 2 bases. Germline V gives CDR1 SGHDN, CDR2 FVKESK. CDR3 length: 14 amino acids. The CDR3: CASSLHRGQETQYF. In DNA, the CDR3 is TGTGCCAGCAGCCTTCACAGGGGGCAAGAGACCCAGTACTTC. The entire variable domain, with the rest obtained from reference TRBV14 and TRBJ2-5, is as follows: EAGVTQFPSHSVIEKGQTVTLRCDPISGHDNLYWYRRVMGKEIKFLLHFVKESKQDESGMPNNRFLAERTGGTYSTLKVQPAELEDSGVYFCASSLHRGQETQYFGPGTRLLVL.

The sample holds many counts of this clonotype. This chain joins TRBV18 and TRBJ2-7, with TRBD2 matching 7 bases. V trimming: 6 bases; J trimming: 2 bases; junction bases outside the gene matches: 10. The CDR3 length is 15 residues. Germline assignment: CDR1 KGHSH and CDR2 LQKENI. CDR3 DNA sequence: TGTGCCAGCTCTGGTCGTGGGACTAACACCTACGAGCAGTACTTC. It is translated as CASSGRGTNTYEQYF. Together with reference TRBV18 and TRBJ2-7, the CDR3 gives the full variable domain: NAGVMQNPRHLVRRRGQEARLRCSPMKGHSHVYWYRQLPEEGLKFMVYLQKENIIDESGMPKERFSAEFPKEGPSILRIQQVVRGDSAAYFCASSGRGTNTYEQYFGPGTRLTVT.

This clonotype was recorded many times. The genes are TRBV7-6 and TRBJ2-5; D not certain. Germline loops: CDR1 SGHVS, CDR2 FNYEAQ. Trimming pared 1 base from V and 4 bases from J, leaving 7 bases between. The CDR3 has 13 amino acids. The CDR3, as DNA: TGTGCCAGCAGCTTAGTAATCCGAGAGACCCAGTACTTC. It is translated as CASSLVIRETQYF.

CDR3 region: CASRGDSPFEQYF. CDR3 bases: TGTGCCAGTAGAGGGGACTCCCCCTTCGAGCAGTACTTC. This chain links TRBV19 with TRBJ2-7; TRBD2 is a possible D gene (6 bases). This CDR3 has 13 amino acids. Looked up from germline, CDR1 is LNHDA and CDR2 is SQIVND (reference sequence). Trimming pared 6 bases from V and 6 bases from J, leaving 15 bases between.

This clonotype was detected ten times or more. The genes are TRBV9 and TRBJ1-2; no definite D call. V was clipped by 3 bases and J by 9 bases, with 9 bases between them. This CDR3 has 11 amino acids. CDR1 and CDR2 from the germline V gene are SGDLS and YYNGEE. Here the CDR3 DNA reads TGTGCCAGCAGCGCACGTGGGAGCTACACCTTC. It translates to CASSARGSYTF.

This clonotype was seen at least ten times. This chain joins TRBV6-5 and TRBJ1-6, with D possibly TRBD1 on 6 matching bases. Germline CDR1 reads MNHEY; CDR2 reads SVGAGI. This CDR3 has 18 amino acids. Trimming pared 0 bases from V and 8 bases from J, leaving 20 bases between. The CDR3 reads CASSYSMPGDHRDSPLHF. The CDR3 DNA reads TGTGCCAGCAGTTACTCGATGCCAGGGGATCATAGGGATTCACCCCTCCACTTT.

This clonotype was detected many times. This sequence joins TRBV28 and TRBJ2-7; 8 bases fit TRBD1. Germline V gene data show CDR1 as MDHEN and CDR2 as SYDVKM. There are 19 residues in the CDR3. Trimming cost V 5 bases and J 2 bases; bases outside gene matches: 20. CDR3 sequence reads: CASSPTLGSGTGFTYEQYF. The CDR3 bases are TGTGCCAGCAGTCCGACACTAGGATCGGGGACAGGTTTTACCTACGAGCAGTACTTC.

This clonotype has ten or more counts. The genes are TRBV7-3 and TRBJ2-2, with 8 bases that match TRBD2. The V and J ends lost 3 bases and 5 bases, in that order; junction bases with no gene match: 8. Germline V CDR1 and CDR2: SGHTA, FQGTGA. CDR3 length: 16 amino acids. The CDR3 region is CASSFEAGGVTGELFF. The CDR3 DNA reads TGTGCCAGCAGCTTTGAGGCGGGGGGTGTTACCGGGGAGCTGTTTTTT.

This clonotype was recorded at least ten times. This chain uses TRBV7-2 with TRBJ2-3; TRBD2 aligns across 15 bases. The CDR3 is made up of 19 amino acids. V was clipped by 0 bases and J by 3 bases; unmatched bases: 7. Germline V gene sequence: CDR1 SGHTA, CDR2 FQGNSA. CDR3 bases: TGTGCCAGCAGCTTAGCGCAGTGGACTAGCGGGAGGGTAACAGATACGCAGTATTTT. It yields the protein CASSLAQWTSGRVTDTQYF. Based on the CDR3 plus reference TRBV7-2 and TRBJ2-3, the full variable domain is GAGVSQSPSNKVTEKGKDVELRCDPISGHTALYWYRQSLGQGLEFLIYFQGNSAPDKSGLPSDRFSAERTGGSVSTLTIQRTQQEDSAVYLCASSLAQWTSGRVTDTQYFGPGTRLTVL.

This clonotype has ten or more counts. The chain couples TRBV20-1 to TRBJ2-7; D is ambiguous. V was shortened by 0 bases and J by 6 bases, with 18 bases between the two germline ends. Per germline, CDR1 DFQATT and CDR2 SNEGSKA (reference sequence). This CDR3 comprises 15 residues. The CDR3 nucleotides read TGCAGTGCTAGAGATCTTGAAACTCTTGGTGCCGAGCAGTACTTC. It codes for CSARDLETLGAEQYF.

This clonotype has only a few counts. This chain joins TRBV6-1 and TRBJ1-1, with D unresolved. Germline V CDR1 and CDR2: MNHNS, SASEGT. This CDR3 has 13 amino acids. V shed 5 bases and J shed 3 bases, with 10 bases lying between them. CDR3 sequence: CASSWTEDTEAFF. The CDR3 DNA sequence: TGTGCCAGCAGTTGGACGGAGGACACTGAAGCTTTCTTT.

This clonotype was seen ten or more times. CDR3 coding DNA: TGTGCCACCAGCAGAGCCCGGACAGCCGGGACGCGTATATCCGGCACAGATACGCAGTATTTT. The encoded protein is CATSRARTAGTRISGTDTQYF. This rearrangement joins TRBV15 to TRBJ2-3, with D possibly TRBD1 on 6 matching bases. The V end lost 1 base, the J end lost 1 base, and 27 bases lay between the germline ends. The V gene's germline CDR1 is LNHNV and CDR2 YYDKDF (reference sequence). The CDR3 totals 21 residues.

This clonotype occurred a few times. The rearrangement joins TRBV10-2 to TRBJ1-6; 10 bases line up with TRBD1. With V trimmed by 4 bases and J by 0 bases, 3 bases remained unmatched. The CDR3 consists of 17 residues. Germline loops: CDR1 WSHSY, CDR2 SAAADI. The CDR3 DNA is TGCGCCAGCAGTGTTAGGACAGGGGGCTCCTATAATTCACCCCTCCACTTT. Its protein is CASSVRTGGSYNSPLHF.

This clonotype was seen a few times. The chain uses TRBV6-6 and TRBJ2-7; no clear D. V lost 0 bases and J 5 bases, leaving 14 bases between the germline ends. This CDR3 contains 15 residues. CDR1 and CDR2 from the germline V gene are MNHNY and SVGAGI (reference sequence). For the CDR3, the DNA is TGTGCCAGCAGTTACTCTAGCAGGAATTGGGACGAGCAGTACTTC. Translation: CASSYSSRNWDEQYF.

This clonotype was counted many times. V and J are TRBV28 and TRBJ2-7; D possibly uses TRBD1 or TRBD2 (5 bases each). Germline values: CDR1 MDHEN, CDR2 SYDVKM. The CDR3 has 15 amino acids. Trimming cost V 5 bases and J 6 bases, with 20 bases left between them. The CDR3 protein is CASSLHRDGTSEQYF. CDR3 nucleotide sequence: TGTGCCAGCAGTCTACACCGGGACGGAACTTCCGAGCAGTACTTC.

Written as DNA, the CDR3 is TGTGCCAGCAGTTACGAGTATGGTCGGGGGGCGTTAAAAAATGAGCAGTTCTTC. Residues: CASSYEYGRGALKNEQFF. The rearrangement links TRBV6-2 or TRBV6-3 to TRBJ2-1, with D possibly matching TRBD2 (7 bases). Germline V gene lookup returns CDR1 MNHEY and CDR2 SVGEGT. V was cut by 2 bases and J by 7 bases, with 24 bases left in between. The CDR3 has 18 amino acids.

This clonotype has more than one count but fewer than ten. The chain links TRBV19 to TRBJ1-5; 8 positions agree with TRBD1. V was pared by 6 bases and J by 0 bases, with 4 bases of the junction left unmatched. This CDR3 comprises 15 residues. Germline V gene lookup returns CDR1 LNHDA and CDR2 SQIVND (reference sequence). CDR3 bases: TGTGCCAGTAGGGACAGGGAAGGTAGCAATCAGCCCCAGCATTTT. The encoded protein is CASRDREGSNQPQHF.

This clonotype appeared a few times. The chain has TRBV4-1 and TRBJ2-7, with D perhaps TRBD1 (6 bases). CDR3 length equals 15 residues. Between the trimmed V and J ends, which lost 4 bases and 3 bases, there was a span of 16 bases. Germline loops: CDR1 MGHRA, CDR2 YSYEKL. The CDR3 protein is CASSPAPGALYEQYF. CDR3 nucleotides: TGCGCCAGCAGCCCCGCCCCAGGGGCCCTCTACGAGCAGTACTTC.

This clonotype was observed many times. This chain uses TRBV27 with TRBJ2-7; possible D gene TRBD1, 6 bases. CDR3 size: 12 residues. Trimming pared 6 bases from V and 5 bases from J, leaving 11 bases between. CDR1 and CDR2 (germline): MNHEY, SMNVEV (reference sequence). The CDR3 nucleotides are TGTGCCAGCAGCCCGGACAGCCACGAGCAGTACTTC. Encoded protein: CASSPDSHEQYF.

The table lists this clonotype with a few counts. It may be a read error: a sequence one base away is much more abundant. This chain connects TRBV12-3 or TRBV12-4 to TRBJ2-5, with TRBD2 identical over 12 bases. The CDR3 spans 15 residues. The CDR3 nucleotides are TGTGCCGGCAGTTTTCCTAGCGGGGGGGGAGAGACCCAGTACTTC. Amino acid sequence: CAGSFPSGGGETQYF.

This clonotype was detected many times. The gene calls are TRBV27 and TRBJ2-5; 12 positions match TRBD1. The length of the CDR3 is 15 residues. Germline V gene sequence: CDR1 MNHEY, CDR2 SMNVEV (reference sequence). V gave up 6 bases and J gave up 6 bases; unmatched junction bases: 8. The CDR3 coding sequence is TGTGCCAGCAGGACCGGGACAGGGGGCGCGAAGACCCAGTACTTC. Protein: CASRTGTGGAKTQYF.

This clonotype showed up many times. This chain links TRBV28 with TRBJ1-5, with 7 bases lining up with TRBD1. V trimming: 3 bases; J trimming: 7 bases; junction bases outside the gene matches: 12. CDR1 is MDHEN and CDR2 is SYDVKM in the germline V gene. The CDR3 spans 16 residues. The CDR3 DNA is TGTGCCAGCAGTTTCTTACCAACAGGGGAGGGGCAGCCCCAGCATTTT. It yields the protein CASSFLPTGEGQPQHF.

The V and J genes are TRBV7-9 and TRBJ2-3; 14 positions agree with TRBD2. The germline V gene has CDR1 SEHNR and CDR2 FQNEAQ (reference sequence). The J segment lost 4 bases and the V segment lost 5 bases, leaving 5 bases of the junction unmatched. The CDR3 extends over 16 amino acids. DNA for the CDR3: TGTGCCAGCAGCCCGACTAGCGGGGGGGCCGCAGATACGCAGTATTTT. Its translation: CASSPTSGGAADTQYF.

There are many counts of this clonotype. For the CDR3, the DNA is TGTGCCAGTAGTACACAGGGACTCTCTGAAAAACTGTTTTTT. Its protein is CASSTQGLSEKLFF. The chain links TRBV19 to TRBJ1-4; D might be TRBD1 (6 bases). This CDR3 spans 14 amino acids. CDR1 LNHDA and CDR2 SQIVND come from the germline V gene (reference sequence). V was cut by 4 bases and J by 7 bases, with 13 bases left in between.

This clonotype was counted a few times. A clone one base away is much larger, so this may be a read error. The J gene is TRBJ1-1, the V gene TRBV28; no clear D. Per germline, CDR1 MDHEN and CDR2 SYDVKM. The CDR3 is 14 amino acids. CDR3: CASSLRETNTEALF. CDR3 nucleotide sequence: TGTGCCAGCAGTTTAAGGGAGACGAACACTGAAGCTCTCTTT. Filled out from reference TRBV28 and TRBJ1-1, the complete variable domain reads DVKVTQSSRYLVKRTGEKVFLECVQDMDHENMFWYRQDPGLGLRLIYFSYDVKMKEKGDIPEGYSVSREKKERFSLILESASTNQTSMYLCASSLRETNTEALFGQGTRLTVV.

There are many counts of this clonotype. The CDR3 reads CASSGASGGETQYF. DNA of the CDR3: TGCGCCAGCAGCGGAGCTAGCGGGGGGGAGACCCAGTACTTC. The V and J genes are TRBV5-1 and TRBJ2-5, with TRBD2 matching 11 bases. The CDR3 loop spans 14 amino acids. Germline V gene lookup returns CDR1 SGHRS and CDR2 YFSETQ. With V trimmed by 4 bases and J by 5 bases, 4 bases remained unmatched.

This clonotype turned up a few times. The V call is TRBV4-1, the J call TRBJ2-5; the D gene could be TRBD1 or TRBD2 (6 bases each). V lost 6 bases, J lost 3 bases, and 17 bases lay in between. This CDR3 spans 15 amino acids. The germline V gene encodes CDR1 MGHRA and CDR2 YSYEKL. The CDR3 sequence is CASSPGIRGEETQYF. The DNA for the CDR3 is TGCGCCAGCAGTCCAGGTATAAGGGGGGAAGAGACCCAGTACTTC.

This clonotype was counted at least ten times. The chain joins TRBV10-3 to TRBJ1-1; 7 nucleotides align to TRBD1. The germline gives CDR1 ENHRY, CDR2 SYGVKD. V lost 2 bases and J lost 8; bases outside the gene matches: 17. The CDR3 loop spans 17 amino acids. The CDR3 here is CAISEKFRGGGVEEAFF. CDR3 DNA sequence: TGTGCCATCAGTGAGAAATTCAGGGGGGGGGGGGTTGAAGAAGCTTTCTTT.

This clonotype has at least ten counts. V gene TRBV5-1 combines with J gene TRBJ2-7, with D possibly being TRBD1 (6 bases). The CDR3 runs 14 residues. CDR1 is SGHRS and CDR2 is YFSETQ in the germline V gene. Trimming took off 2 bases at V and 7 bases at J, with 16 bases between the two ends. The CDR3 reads CASSFRTGWDEQYF. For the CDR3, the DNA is TGCGCCAGCAGCTTCCGTACAGGGTGGGATGAGCAGTACTTC.

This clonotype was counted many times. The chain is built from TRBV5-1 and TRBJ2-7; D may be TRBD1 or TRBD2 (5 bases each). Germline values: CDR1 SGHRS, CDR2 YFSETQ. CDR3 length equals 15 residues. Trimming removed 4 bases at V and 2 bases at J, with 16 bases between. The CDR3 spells CASSPIGTRTYEQYF. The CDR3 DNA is TGCGCCAGCAGCCCAATAGGGACGCGAACCTACGAGCAGTACTTC.